The source of this T cell receptor beta chain is a study of post-analysis software for immune sequencing data. Whole-study context: Courses of disease covered relapsing-remitting, secondary progressive and progressive-relapsing multiple sclerosis. Study-level points and caveats: Higher frequency in patients than in controls was seen for about five TRBV segments, with TRBV5-6, TRBV5-1 and TRBV20-1 among them. Clustering by F measure revealed strong co-clustering among samples prepared together in one batch. Controls significantly exceeded multiple sclerosis patients in normalized Chao1 diversity.

The CDR3 is 15 residues long. Germline CDR1 reads SGHKS; CDR2 reads YYEKEE (reference sequence). V was pared by 0 bases and J by 2 bases, with 9 bases between. Unique molecular identifiers tagged the TCR beta cDNA libraries. TCRdb fed the PCR reads into MiXCR, producing one record per CDR3 protein. The sample lists some 700,000 distinct CDR3 sequences; 55% to 70% were seen once. As to this clonotype: Its antigen is unknown.

Sequences were obtained from blood. This chain joins TRBV5-5 and TRBJ2-1, with D perhaps being TRBD1 or TRBD2 (5 bases each). The TCR was taken from a girl aged 2-10 years with multiple sclerosis. This CDR3 is CASSLDGTAYNEQFF. DNA of the CDR3: TGTGCCAGCAGCTTGGACGGGACGGCCTACAATGAGCAGTTCTTC.